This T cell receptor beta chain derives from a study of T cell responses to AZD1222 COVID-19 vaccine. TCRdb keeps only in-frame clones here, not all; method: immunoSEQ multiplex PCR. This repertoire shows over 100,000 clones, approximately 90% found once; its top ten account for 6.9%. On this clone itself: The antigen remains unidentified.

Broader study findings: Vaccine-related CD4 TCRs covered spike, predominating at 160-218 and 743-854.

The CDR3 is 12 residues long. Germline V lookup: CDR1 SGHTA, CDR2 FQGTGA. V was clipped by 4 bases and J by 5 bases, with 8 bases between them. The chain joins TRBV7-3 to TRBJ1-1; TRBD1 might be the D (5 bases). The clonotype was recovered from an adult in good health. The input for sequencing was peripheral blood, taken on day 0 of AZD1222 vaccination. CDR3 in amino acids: CASSSSGTEAFF. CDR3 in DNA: TGTGCCAGCAGCTCGTCAGGGACTGAAGCTTTCTTT.